A single sample is the source of the 17 T cell receptor beta chains below, sequenced in a study of blood T cell repertoires in COVID-19. Sequencing was performed with immunoSEQ multiplex PCR; in TCRdb, only in-frame clones are kept and a portion is missing. This sample has roughly 410,000 clones; roughly 90% occur once, and the top ten carry over 1%. Sequencing input: peripheral blood. Receptor source: a man aged 35-49 years with acute or convalescent COVID-19.

J is TRBJ1-1 and V is TRBV24-1, with 7 positions matching TRBD1. Germline loops: CDR1 KGHDR, CDR2 SFDVKD. The CDR3 has 16 amino acids. V trimming: 3 bases; J trimming: 5 bases; junction bases outside the gene matches: 11. CDR3 bases: TGTGCCACCAGTGATACACGGACAGGACGAAATACTGAAGCTTTCTTT. Its translation is CATSDTRTGRNTEAFF.

CDR3 sequence (DNA): TGTGCCAGCAGCTTAAGGCTAGCGGGTCTCGACAATGAGCAGTTCTTC. Its protein product is CASSLRLAGLDNEQFF. The rearrangement links TRBV7-2 to TRBJ2-1; 8 bases agree with TRBD2. The V and J ends lost 2 bases and 5 bases, in that order; junction bases with no gene match: 8. This CDR3 is built from 16 residues. The germline gives CDR1 SGHTA, CDR2 FQGNSA.

The chain's CDR3 is CASSLARGRDTQYF. The DNA of the CDR3 is TGTGCCAGCAGCTTAGCCAGGGGGCGAGATACGCAGTATTTT. The rearrangement joins TRBV7-2 to TRBJ2-3; 8 bases are a match to TRBD1. Trimming at V came to 0 bases and at J to 5 bases, leaving 1 base not matched to a gene. The CDR3 has 14 residues. Germline V CDR1 and CDR2: SGHTA, FQGNSA. Supplemented by reference TRBV7-2 and TRBJ2-3, the full variable domain reads GAGVSQSPSNKVTEKGKDVELRCDPISGHTALYWYRQSLGQGLEFLIYFQGNSAPDKSGLPSDRFSAERTGGSVSTLTIQRTQQEDSAVYLCASSLARGRDTQYFGPGTRLTVL.

The chain has TRBV2 and TRBJ1-6; the D is unclear. This CDR3 spans 14 amino acids. Trimming shortened V by 4 bases and J by 4 bases, and 8 bases separated the two germline ends. The germline V gene has CDR1 SNHLY and CDR2 FYNNEI. The CDR3 loop is CASSVRRYNSPLHF. CDR3 sequence (DNA): TGTGCCAGCAGTGTTAGGCGGTATAATTCACCCCTCCACTTT.

The chain uses TRBV11-3 and TRBJ2-1, with D perhaps matching TRBD2 (6 bases). Germline loops: CDR1 SGHNT, CDR2 YENEEA. Trimming removed 1 base at V and 7 bases at J, with 11 bases between. This CDR3 comprises 14 residues. This chain's CDR3 is CASSLAGTLNEQFF. CDR3 DNA sequence: TGTGCCAGCAGCTTAGCCGGGACTTTGAATGAGCAGTTCTTC.

The chain combines TRBV5-6 with TRBJ2-7, with D possibly matching TRBD2 (6 bases). Germline values: CDR1 SGHDT, CDR2 YYEEEE. CDR3 size: 13 residues. The V end lost 3 bases, the J end lost 6 bases, and 13 bases lay between the germline ends. CDR3 bases: TGTGCCAGCAGCTCGGCGGGGCGAGGCGAGCAGTACTTC. Protein sequence: CASSSAGRGEQYF.

The chain uses TRBV6-2 or TRBV6-3 and TRBJ1-2; 11 bases match TRBD1. The length of the CDR3 is 17 residues. Trimming cost V 5 bases and J 0 bases; bases outside gene matches: 8. Germline lookup yields CDR1 MNHEY and CDR2 SVGEGT. The CDR3: CASSTRTGGLTNYGYTF. In DNA form, the CDR3 reads TGTGCCAGCAGTACTCGGACAGGGGGCCTTACTAACTATGGCTACACCTTC.

CDR3 nucleotide sequence: TGTGCCAGCAGCAGGACAGGTTCAGAAGAGACCCAGTACTTC. It codes for CASSRTGSEETQYF. The rearrangement links TRBV5-4 to TRBJ2-5; 7 positions match TRBD1. CDR1 is SGHNT and CDR2 is YYREEE in the germline V gene (reference sequence). This CDR3 is built from 14 residues. The junction had 6 bases not matched to a gene; V was cut back by 4 bases and J by 3 bases.

This rearrangement joins TRBV4-1 to TRBJ2-3; D is possibly TRBD2 (5 bases). The CDR3 runs to 13 residues. From germline, CDR1 is MGHRA and CDR2 YSYEKL. Trimming stripped 5 bases from V and 4 bases from J, with 10 bases between. CDR3 sequence: CASSSGSADTQYF. CDR3 bases: TGCGCCAGCAGCTCAGGTAGCGCAGATACGCAGTATTTT.

This clone was seen once. The chain is built from TRBV15 and TRBJ1-2, with 7 bases identical to TRBD1. Germline CDR1 LNHNV, CDR2 YYDKDF (reference sequence). With 3 bases clipped from V and 4 bases from J, the junction kept 17 bases outside the gene matches. The length of the CDR3 is 18 residues. The CDR3 region has the DNA TGTGCCACCAGCAGTCACAATCCCGGGACAGCGAGCTTCTATGGCTACACCTTC. The encoded protein is CATSSHNPGTASFYGYTF.

The chain links TRBV9 to TRBJ2-7; TRBD1 matches 11 bases. Germline CDR1 is SGDLS and CDR2 is YYNGEE. This CDR3 has 15 amino acids. V shed 4 bases, J shed 4 bases, and the junction held 7 bases outside the gene matches. CDR3 in amino acids: CASSPSGTGGYEQYF. For the CDR3, the DNA is TGTGCCAGCAGCCCGTCCGGGACAGGGGGGTACGAGCAGTACTTC.

The chain links TRBV27 to TRBJ2-7, with D perhaps matching TRBD2 (6 bases). The CDR3 contains 17 residues. The germline V gene has CDR1 MNHEY and CDR2 SMNVEV (reference sequence). Trimming took 9 bases from V and 5 from J, leaving 29 bases between them. The CDR3 is CASSALPGSEPGDEQYF. The CDR3 DNA is TGTGCCAGTAGCGCCCTACCCGGGTCAGAACCGGGGGACGAGCAGTACTTC.

This chain uses TRBV7-9 with TRBJ1-2; D call uncertain. The CDR3 runs to 13 residues. Trimming took 2 bases from V and 4 from J, leaving 8 bases between them. Germline V gives CDR1 SEHNR, CDR2 FQNEAQ (reference sequence). This CDR3 is CASSLNAVYGYTF. The CDR3 coding sequence is TGTGCCAGCAGCTTAAATGCAGTCTATGGCTACACCTTC.

V usage is TRBV5-5 and J usage is TRBJ2-1; D is possibly TRBD2 (5 bases). The CDR3 length is 15 residues. V was clipped by 0 bases and J by 7 bases, with 14 bases between them. Germline-derived CDR1 and CDR2 are SGHKS and YYEKEE (reference sequence). The CDR3 region has the DNA TGTGCCAGCAGCTTGGGCAGACTACCTATAAATGAGCAGTTCTTC. This sequence encodes CASSLGRLPINEQFF.

In DNA form, the CDR3 reads TGTGCCAGCAGCCAAGGACTAGCGGGAGGGAGCGATGAGCAGTTCTTC. Translation gives CASSQGLAGGSDEQFF. The rearrangement links TRBV3-1 (or the pseudogene TRBV3-2) to TRBJ2-1; 14 bases map to TRBD2. This CDR3 has 16 residues. V was clipped by 1 base and J by 8 bases; unmatched bases: 4. Germline CDR1 reads LGHDT; CDR2 reads YNNKEL (reference sequence).

The genes are TRBV24-1 and TRBJ1-2; D gene uncertain. Germline V gives CDR1 KGHDR, CDR2 SFDVKD. The CDR3 has 12 residues. Trimming removed 8 bases at V and 2 bases at J, with 8 bases between. The CDR3, as DNA: TGTGCCACCAACTCGGGAAACTATGGCTACACCTTC. This sequence encodes CATNSGNYGYTF.

This chain joins TRBV7-2 and TRBJ1-2; D gene uncertain. The CDR3 consists of 16 residues. Germline CDR1 reads SGHTA; CDR2 reads FQGNSA. Trimming cost V 2 bases and J 5 bases, with 18 bases left between them. The CDR3 bases are TGTGCCAGCAGCTTAAGGAGCGGACGAACGGGATATGGCTACACCTTC. Amino acids: CASSLRSGRTGYGYTF.